A single sample is the source of the 13 T cell receptor beta chains below, sequenced in a study of CXCR3-negative and CXCR3-positive naive CD8 T cells (dated by TCRdb to between 2019 and 2020). The instrument was a NextSeq 550. The Human TCR Profiling Kit (MiLaboratory) was used to prepare UMI-labeled 5' RACE TRB cDNA libraries. TCRdb reprocessed the reads and lists each CDR3 protein sequence as a single entry, with no DNA. This sample's records show about 41,000 distinct CDR3 sequences. The ten largest make up 1.5% to 2% of the sample. The sequencing input was naive CXCR3- CD8+ T cells from blood. The cell subset or site label corresponds to: CD45RO-CCR7+CD27+CD95- naive CD8+ T cells lacking CXCR3 (TNR3-). These TCRs come from a human donor in good health. Some clones in this sample may be carry-over from other donors' samples.

The V call is TRBV6-2 or TRBV6-3, the J call TRBJ1-5. Germline loops: CDR1 MNHEY, CDR2 SVGEGT. This CDR3 is built from 13 residues. CDR3 loop: CASSYPGNQPQHF.

The J gene is TRBJ2-1, the V gene TRBV7-9. Germline V gives CDR1 SEHNR, CDR2 FQNEAQ (reference sequence). This CDR3 contains 12 residues. The CDR3 reads CASSLGSNEQFF. Drawing the rest from reference TRBV7-9 and TRBJ2-1, the complete variable domain is DTGVSQNPRHKITKRGQNVTFRCDPISEHNRLYWYRQTLGQGPEFLTYFQNEAQLEKSRLLSDRFSAERPKGSFSTLEIQRTEQGDSAMYLCASSLGSNEQFFGPGTRLTVL.

V usage is TRBV15 and J usage is TRBJ2-6; TCRdb indicates TRBD1, and absent DNA this call remains unverified. Germline lookup yields CDR1 LNHNV and CDR2 YYDKDF (reference sequence). The CDR3 contains 16 residues. The CDR3: CATGGGLNPGANVLTF.

The chain is built from TRBV5-1 and TRBJ2-7; TCRdb proposes TRBD1, but this gene call is untestable without DNA. Germline CDR1 reads SGHRS; CDR2 reads YFSETQ. The CDR3 length is 14 residues. The CDR3 is CASSAGQGGYEQYF.

V usage is TRBV7-3 and J usage is TRBJ2-3; the D call from TCRdb, TRBD1, cannot be confirmed without DNA. Germline CDR1 and CDR2: SGHTA and FQGTGA. The CDR3 totals 19 residues. The CDR3 here is CASSLTPAYGGGKTDTQYF.

The chain recombines TRBV20-1 with TRBJ2-1; TCRdb selects TRBD1, and the lack of DNA leaves this call unchecked. Germline CDR1 and CDR2: DFQATT and SNEGSKA (reference sequence). This CDR3 contains 15 residues. This CDR3 reads CSARDITGGTDEQFF.

This chain joins TRBV6-2 or TRBV6-3 and TRBJ1-1. The CDR3 runs 15 residues. Germline CDR1 MNHEY, CDR2 SVGEGT. CDR3 amino acids: CASSYELTMNTEAFF.

The CDR3 protein is CATSGRGQDLEKYF. This chain links TRBV15 with TRBJ2-5; there is no DNA to check the TCRdb D call of TRBD1. Per germline, CDR1 LNHNV and CDR2 YYDKDF (reference sequence). CDR3 length: 14 amino acids.

The chain couples TRBV7-8 to TRBJ2-4. Germline V gene lookup returns CDR1 SGHVS and CDR2 FQNEAQ. This CDR3 has 15 amino acids. This CDR3 is CASSLGHRAKNIQYF.

The gene calls are TRBV6-2 or TRBV6-3 and TRBJ2-3; with no DNA, the TCRdb D assignment of TRBD1 cannot be verified. Per germline, CDR1 MNHEY and CDR2 SVGEGT. The CDR3 has 15 residues. The chain's CDR3 is CASSYQGSWTDTQYF.

J is TRBJ2-5 and V is TRBV7-2; TCRdb reports TRBD1, a call that lacks DNA to check it against. Germline CDR1 reads SGHTA; CDR2 reads FQGNSA. The CDR3 is made up of 15 amino acids. CDR3 region: CGSSIEDRAQETQYF.

This chain joins TRBV20-1 and TRBJ2-4; the TRBD1 assignment by TCRdb is unverifiable without DNA. The CDR3 length is 15 residues. Germline values: CDR1 DFQATT, CDR2 SNEGSKA (reference sequence). The CDR3 sequence is CSARGRTDRANIQYF.

The chain uses TRBV14 and TRBJ2-7; TCRdb proposes TRBD1, but this gene call is untestable without DNA. CDR1 and CDR2 from the germline V gene are SGHDN and FVKESK. The CDR3 extends over 13 amino acids. The CDR3 sequence: CASSPGGFYEQYF.